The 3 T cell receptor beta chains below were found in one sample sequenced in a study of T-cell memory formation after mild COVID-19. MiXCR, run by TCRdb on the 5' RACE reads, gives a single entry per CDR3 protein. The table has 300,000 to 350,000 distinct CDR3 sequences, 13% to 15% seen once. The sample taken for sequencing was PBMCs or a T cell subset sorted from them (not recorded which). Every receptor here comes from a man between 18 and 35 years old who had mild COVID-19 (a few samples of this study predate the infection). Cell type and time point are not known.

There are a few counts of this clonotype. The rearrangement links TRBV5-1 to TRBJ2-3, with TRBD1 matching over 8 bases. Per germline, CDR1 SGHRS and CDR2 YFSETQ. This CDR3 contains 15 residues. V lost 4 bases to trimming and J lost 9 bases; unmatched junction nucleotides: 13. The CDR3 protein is CASSPRDRLKLTQYF. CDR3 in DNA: TGCGCCAGCAGCCCCAGGGACAGGTTGAAGTTAACGCAGTATTTT.

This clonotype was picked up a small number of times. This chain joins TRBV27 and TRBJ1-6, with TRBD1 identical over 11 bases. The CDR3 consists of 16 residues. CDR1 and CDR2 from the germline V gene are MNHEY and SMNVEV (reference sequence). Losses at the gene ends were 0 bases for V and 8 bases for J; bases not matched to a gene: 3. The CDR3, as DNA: TGTGCCAGCAGTTTATCGGGGACAGGGGGACATTCACCCCTCCACTTT. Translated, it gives CASSLSGTGGHSPLHF.

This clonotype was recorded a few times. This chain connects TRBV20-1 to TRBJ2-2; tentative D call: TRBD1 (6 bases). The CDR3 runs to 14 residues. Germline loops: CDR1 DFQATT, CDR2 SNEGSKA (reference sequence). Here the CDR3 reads CSALQGSDTGELFF. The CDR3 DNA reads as TGCAGCGCGTTACAGGGAAGTGACACCGGGGAGCTGTTTTTT.